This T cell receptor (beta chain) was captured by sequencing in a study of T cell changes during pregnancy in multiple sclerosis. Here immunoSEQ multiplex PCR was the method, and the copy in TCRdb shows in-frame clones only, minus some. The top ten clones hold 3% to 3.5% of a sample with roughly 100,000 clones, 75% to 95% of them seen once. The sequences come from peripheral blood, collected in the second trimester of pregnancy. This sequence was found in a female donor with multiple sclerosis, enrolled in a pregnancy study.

The CDR3 DNA reads as TGTGCCAGCAGTTTCCAGCGGGAGTCCGGGAGAGAGACCCAGTACTTC. Its protein product is CASSFQRESGRETQYF. This chain links TRBV27 with TRBJ2-5; TRBD2 aligns across 8 bases. CDR3 length: 16 amino acids. With V trimmed by 3 bases and J by 4 bases, 10 bases remained unmatched. Germline V gene lookup returns CDR1 MNHEY and CDR2 SMNVEV (reference sequence).